These 27 T cell receptor beta chains were all obtained from the same sample, sequenced in a study of blood T cell repertoires in COVID-19 (dated by TCRdb to 2018 to 2020). Receptor libraries were prepared by the immunoSEQ multiplex PCR assay. TCRdb mirrors the immuneACCESS table, restricted to in-frame sequences. Some clones are absent from its copies; in checked studies, under half trace to an unresolved V gene, and the reason for the others is unknown. In all, the sample holds some 270,000 clones, and about 89% of those were seen once. Approximately 0.84% of the sample rests with the top ten. Sequencing input: peripheral blood. The receptor set was obtained from a man younger than 45 with acute or convalescent COVID-19.

V and J are TRBV11-2 and TRBJ2-1; 9 nucleotides align to TRBD1. CDR1 is SGHAT, CDR2 FQNNGV, per germline. V lost 6 bases and J lost 5; bases outside the gene matches: 8. The CDR3 totals 15 residues. Here the CDR3 reads CASRMTGGNNNEQFF. The CDR3 coding sequence is TGTGCCAGCAGGATGACAGGGGGGAACAACAATGAGCAGTTCTTC. The variable domain in full, with the rest retrieved from reference TRBV11-2 and TRBJ2-1, is EAGVAQSPRYKIIEKRQSVAFWCNPISGHATLYWYQQILGQGPKLLIQFQNNGVVDDSQLPKDRFSAERLKGVDSTLKIQPAKLEDSAVYLCASRMTGGNNNEQFFGPGTRLTVL.

This chain joins TRBV9 and TRBJ2-3, with TRBD1 identical over 7 bases. Germline lookup yields CDR1 SGDLS and CDR2 YYNGEE. The V gene end was trimmed by 0 bases and the J gene end by 4 bases; junction bases not matched to a gene: 5. There are 15 residues in the CDR3. The CDR3 spells CASSVAGQVSDTQYF. DNA for the CDR3: TGTGCCAGCAGCGTAGCAGGACAGGTCTCAGATACGCAGTATTTT. Full variable domain (remainder filled in from reference TRBV9 and TRBJ2-3): DSGVTQTPKHLITATGQRVTLRCSPRSGDLSVYWYQQSLDQGLQFLIQYYNGEERAKGNILERFSAQQFPDLHSELNLSSLELGDSALYFCASSVAGQVSDTQYFGPGTRLTVL.

The chain joins TRBV10-2 to TRBJ1-2, with 9 bases aligning to TRBD1. Germline trimming cut 4 bases from V and 6 bases from J; bases unmatched to any gene: 12. Germline CDR1 WSHSY, CDR2 SAAADI. This CDR3 is 16 amino acids long. The CDR3 is CASSADRGTRGNGYTF. In nucleotides, the CDR3 is TGCGCCAGCAGTGCGGACAGGGGCACGCGTGGGAATGGCTACACCTTC.

The rearrangement joins TRBV27 to TRBJ1-1, with D unresolved. CDR3 size: 13 residues. With 1 base removed from V and 1 base from J, the gap between germline ends came to 4 bases. The V gene's germline CDR1 is MNHEY and CDR2 SMNVEV (reference sequence). CDR3 residues: CASSLYKNTEAFF. CDR3 coding DNA: TGTGCCAGCAGTTTATACAAGAACACTGAAGCTTTCTTT.

The J gene is TRBJ2-3, the V gene TRBV19; 13 positions match TRBD2. Per the germline V gene, CDR1 is LNHDA and CDR2 is SQIVND (reference sequence). V lost 5 bases to trimming and J lost 5 bases; unmatched junction nucleotides: 7. The CDR3 totals 16 residues. The CDR3 reads CASSPRTSGGGDTQYF. Written as DNA, the CDR3 is TGTGCCAGTAGTCCCCGGACTAGCGGGGGAGGAGATACGCAGTATTTT. Full variable domain (missing parts from reference TRBV19 and TRBJ2-3): DGGITQSPKYLFRKEGQNVTLSCEQNLNHDAMYWYRQDPGQGLRLIYYSQIVNDFQKGDIAEGYSVSREKKESFPLTVTSAQKNPTAFYLCASSPRTSGGGDTQYFGPGTRLTVL.

The CDR3 nucleotides are TGTGCCAGCAGCGAACCGGGACTAGCTCTAAATGAGCAGTTCTTC. Its protein product is CASSEPGLALNEQFF. The V gene is TRBV9, the J gene TRBJ2-1; 9 bases are shared with TRBD2. Per germline, CDR1 SGDLS and CDR2 YYNGEE. V dropped 3 bases and J dropped 7; count of bases not matched to a gene: 8. The CDR3 covers 15 residues.

This clone showed up just a few times. This chain joins TRBV5-5 and TRBJ1-5; no clear D. Trimming took 0 bases from V and 0 from J, leaving 7 bases between them. Germline V gene sequence: CDR1 SGHKS, CDR2 YYEKEE (reference sequence). CDR3 length equals 15 residues. The CDR3 spells CASSLETYSNQPQHF. CDR3 sequence (DNA): TGTGCCAGCAGCTTGGAAACCTATAGCAATCAGCCCCAGCATTTT.

V is TRBV19 and J is TRBJ1-5; possible D gene TRBD1, 6 bases. The germline V gene has CDR1 LNHDA and CDR2 SQIVND (reference sequence). The CDR3 is 13 amino acids. V lost 6 bases to trimming and J lost 1 base, with 7 bases between them. Written as DNA, the CDR3 is TGTGCCAGTAGCACAGGGAGCAATCAGCCCCAGCATTTT. Residues: CASSTGSNQPQHF.

This clone is a singleton in its sample. CDR3 protein: CASNSGRSITYEQYF. The CDR3, as DNA: TGTGCCAGCAATTCCGGGAGATCTATCACCTACGAGCAGTACTTC. The chain recombines TRBV6-5 with TRBJ2-7, with TRBD2 as a possible D gene (6 bases). Deletions cut 7 bases from V and 2 bases from J, with 18 bases between. CDR3 length: 15 amino acids. Germline V gene sequence: CDR1 MNHEY, CDR2 SVGAGI.

The V gene is TRBV5-1, the J gene TRBJ1-6; perhaps TRBD1 as D (5 bases). CDR1 and CDR2 (germline): SGHRS, YFSETQ. V lost 0 bases, J lost 7 bases, and 11 bases lay in between. The CDR3 is 15 residues long. The CDR3 loop reads CASSLGYAGNSPLHF. CDR3 coding DNA: TGCGCCAGCAGCTTGGGGTACGCAGGGAATTCACCCCTCCACTTT. Using reference TRBV5-1 and TRBJ1-6 for the parts outside the CDR3, the full variable domain is KAGVTQTPRYLIKTRGQQVTLSCSPISGHRSVSWYQQTPGQGLQFLFEYFSETQRNKGNFPGRFSGRQFSNSRSEMNVSTLELGDSALYLCASSLGYAGNSPLHFGNGTRLTVT.

A few counts support this clone. The CDR3 nucleotides are TGTGCCAGCAGCTTAAAAGGGGGGGTGAACACTGAAGCTTTCTTT. Encoded protein: CASSLKGGVNTEAFF. The chain joins TRBV7-3 to TRBJ1-1; possible D gene TRBD1, 6 bases. Deletions cut 1 base from V and 0 bases from J, with 9 bases between. CDR3 size: 15 residues. Per the germline V gene, CDR1 is SGHTA and CDR2 is FQGTGA.

The chain combines TRBV7-3 with TRBJ1-1; tentatively, D is TRBD1 (5 bases). The CDR3 length is 15 residues. Germline V gene sequence: CDR1 SGHTA, CDR2 FQGTGA. Trimming left V 5 bases short and J 0 bases short, with 13 bases between. CDR3 DNA: TGTGCCAGCAGCGAAGGGAGGGGTATGAACACTGAAGCTTTCTTT. Translating it yields CASSEGRGMNTEAFF.

The rearrangement joins TRBV6-5 to TRBJ2-5; 13 bases fit TRBD2. This CDR3 has 16 residues. CDR1 is MNHEY and CDR2 is SVGAGI in the germline V gene. J was trimmed by 3 bases and V by 0 bases; bases with no gene match: 1. CDR3 residues: CASSYSGLAGEETQYF. The DNA for the CDR3 is TGTGCCAGCAGTTACTCTGGACTAGCGGGAGAAGAGACCCAGTACTTC.

This chain joins TRBV7-9 and TRBJ2-7, with D uncertain. With 2 bases removed from V and 2 bases from J, the gap between germline ends came to 4 bases. The CDR3 runs to 12 residues. Germline assignment: CDR1 SEHNR and CDR2 FQNEAQ (reference sequence). The CDR3 bases are TGTGCCAGCAGCTTATATACCTACGAGCAGTACTTC. It is translated as CASSLYTYEQYF.

The table lists this clone with a count of one. The gene calls are TRBV3-1 (or the pseudogene TRBV3-2) and TRBJ2-4, with D possibly being TRBD2 (6 bases). Germline V gene sequence: CDR1 LGHDT, CDR2 YNNKEL (reference sequence). The ends were cut back, 0 bases at V and 3 bases at J, with 9 bases in the middle. The CDR3 is made up of 15 amino acids. For the CDR3, the DNA is TGTGCCAGCAGCCAAGATGCGGGGCTCAAAAACATTCAGTACTTC. Its translation: CASSQDAGLKNIQYF.

The chain carries TRBV9 and TRBJ1-2; 9 nucleotides align to TRBD1. The CDR3 sequence is 16 residues long. V lost 2 bases, J lost 9 bases, and 14 bases stayed unmatched. The germline CDR1 and CDR2 sequences are SGDLS and YYNGEE. The CDR3 nucleotides read TGTGCCAGCAGCGTGGGGACAGGGTGGGACCGAGGTCGCTACACCTTC. Protein product: CASSVGTGWDRGRYTF.

The V and J genes are TRBV5-1 and TRBJ2-2; TRBD1 aligns across 9 bases. The CDR3 spans 15 residues. From germline, CDR1 is SGHRS and CDR2 YFSETQ. V lost 6 bases, J lost 3 bases, and 6 bases stayed unmatched. The CDR3 loop reads CASNAGTGYTGELFF. The CDR3 coding sequence is TGCGCCAGCAACGCTGGGACAGGGTACACCGGGGAGCTGTTTTTT.

This clone has just one count. The genes are TRBV19 and TRBJ2-7; the D is unclear. Per germline, CDR1 LNHDA and CDR2 SQIVND (reference sequence). V lost 4 bases and J lost 0, with 22 bases in between. This CDR3 spans 18 amino acids. This chain's CDR3 is CASSTSGAANLRSYEQYF. CDR3 nucleotides: TGTGCCAGTAGTACTTCGGGTGCTGCTAACCTCCGCTCCTACGAGCAGTACTTC. The full variable domain, rest sourced from reference TRBV19 and TRBJ2-7, is DGGITQSPKYLFRKEGQNVTLSCEQNLNHDAMYWYRQDPGQGLRLIYYSQIVNDFQKGDIAEGYSVSREKKESFPLTVTSAQKNPTAFYLCASSTSGAANLRSYEQYFGPGTRLTVT.

The genes are TRBV5-1 and TRBJ2-5; D is undetermined. The ends were cut back, 4 bases at V and 4 bases at J, with 11 bases in the middle. The CDR3 spans 13 residues. CDR1 is SGHRS and CDR2 is YFSETQ in the germline V gene. DNA of the CDR3: TGCGCCAGCAGCCGCCCGGGTGGAGAGACCCAGTACTTC. Protein: CASSRPGGETQYF.

This rearrangement joins TRBV9 to TRBJ2-7, with a possible D match to TRBD1 (5 bases). V was pared by 4 bases and J by 0 bases, with 17 bases between. The germline V gene encodes CDR1 SGDLS and CDR2 YYNGEE. This CDR3 contains 16 residues. The CDR3 coding sequence is TGTGCCAGCAGCCCATCCCCGGACACCCGCTCCTACGAGCAGTACTTC. Amino acids: CASSPSPDTRSYEQYF.

This rearrangement joins TRBV2 to TRBJ2-3; D perhaps matches TRBD1 (5 bases). The V end was cut by 7 bases, the J end by 3 bases, with 17 bases between. The CDR3 runs 15 residues. CDR1 is SNHLY and CDR2 is FYNNEI in the germline V gene. The CDR3 loop reads CASKIQGLETDTQYF. The CDR3 DNA reads as TGTGCCAGCAAGATTCAGGGCTTGGAAACAGATACGCAGTATTTT.

For the CDR3, the DNA is TGTGCCAGCCGACCACAGGGCGTAAACGGCTACACCTTC. It specifies CASRPQGVNGYTF. The V and J genes are TRBV3-1 (or the pseudogene TRBV3-2) and TRBJ1-2, with D possibly matching TRBD1 (6 bases). CDR1 is LGHDT, CDR2 YNNKEL, per germline (reference sequence). Trimming cost V 8 bases and J 8 bases, with 18 bases left between them. This CDR3 region has 13 residues.

This chain joins TRBV30 and TRBJ2-2; D perhaps matches TRBD2 (6 bases). This CDR3 has 14 residues. Per the germline V gene, CDR1 is GTSNPN and CDR2 is SVGIG (reference sequence). The V end lost 6 bases, the J end lost 4 bases, and 15 bases lay between the germline ends. The CDR3: CACSAGRFTGELFF. CDR3 bases: TGTGCCTGCTCAGCAGGGAGGTTCACCGGGGAGCTGTTTTTT.

In its sample, this clone was seen many times. The J gene is TRBJ1-5, the V gene TRBV28; D remains unclear. The CDR3 covers 15 residues. V lost 4 bases, J lost 2 bases, and 12 bases lay in between. Germline loops: CDR1 MDHEN, CDR2 SYDVKM. The CDR3 DNA sequence: TGTGCCAGCAGTTCACCCAAGGGAGGCAATCAGCCCCAGCATTTT. It codes for CASSSPKGGNQPQHF.

A few counts support this clone. V usage is TRBV30 and J usage is TRBJ1-5; 8 bases agree with TRBD1. V shed 6 bases and J 1 base; nucleotides not matched to a gene: 20. CDR1 GTSNPN and CDR2 SVGIG come from the germline V gene (reference sequence). This CDR3 contains 19 residues. The CDR3 loop is CACEWGYLQGVGSNQPQHF. CDR3 DNA sequence: TGTGCCTGCGAATGGGGGTACCTACAGGGGGTTGGGAGCAATCAGCCCCAGCATTTT.

This chain links TRBV28 with TRBJ1-3; D gene ambiguous. This CDR3 is built from 16 residues. Trimming pared 2 bases from V and 3 bases from J, leaving 14 bases between. CDR1 is MDHEN, CDR2 SYDVKM, per germline. The DNA for the CDR3 is TGTGCCAGCAGTTTACTTGGCGGGGATATTGGAAACACCATATATTTT. It translates to CASSLLGGDIGNTIYF. Variable domain in full (rest from reference TRBV28 and TRBJ1-3): DVKVTQSSRYLVKRTGEKVFLECVQDMDHENMFWYRQDPGLGLRLIYFSYDVKMKEKGDIPEGYSVSREKKERFSLILESASTNQTSMYLCASSLLGGDIGNTIYFGEGSWLTVV.

The rearrangement links TRBV5-4 to TRBJ1-1; D unresolved. V gave up 9 bases and J gave up 1 base, with 13 bases separating them. CDR1 is SGHNT and CDR2 is YYREEE in the germline V gene (reference sequence). This CDR3 has 13 residues. CDR3 sequence reads: CATNNGRNTEAFF. The DNA of the CDR3 is TGTGCCACCAATAATGGCCGGAACACTGAAGCTTTCTTT.